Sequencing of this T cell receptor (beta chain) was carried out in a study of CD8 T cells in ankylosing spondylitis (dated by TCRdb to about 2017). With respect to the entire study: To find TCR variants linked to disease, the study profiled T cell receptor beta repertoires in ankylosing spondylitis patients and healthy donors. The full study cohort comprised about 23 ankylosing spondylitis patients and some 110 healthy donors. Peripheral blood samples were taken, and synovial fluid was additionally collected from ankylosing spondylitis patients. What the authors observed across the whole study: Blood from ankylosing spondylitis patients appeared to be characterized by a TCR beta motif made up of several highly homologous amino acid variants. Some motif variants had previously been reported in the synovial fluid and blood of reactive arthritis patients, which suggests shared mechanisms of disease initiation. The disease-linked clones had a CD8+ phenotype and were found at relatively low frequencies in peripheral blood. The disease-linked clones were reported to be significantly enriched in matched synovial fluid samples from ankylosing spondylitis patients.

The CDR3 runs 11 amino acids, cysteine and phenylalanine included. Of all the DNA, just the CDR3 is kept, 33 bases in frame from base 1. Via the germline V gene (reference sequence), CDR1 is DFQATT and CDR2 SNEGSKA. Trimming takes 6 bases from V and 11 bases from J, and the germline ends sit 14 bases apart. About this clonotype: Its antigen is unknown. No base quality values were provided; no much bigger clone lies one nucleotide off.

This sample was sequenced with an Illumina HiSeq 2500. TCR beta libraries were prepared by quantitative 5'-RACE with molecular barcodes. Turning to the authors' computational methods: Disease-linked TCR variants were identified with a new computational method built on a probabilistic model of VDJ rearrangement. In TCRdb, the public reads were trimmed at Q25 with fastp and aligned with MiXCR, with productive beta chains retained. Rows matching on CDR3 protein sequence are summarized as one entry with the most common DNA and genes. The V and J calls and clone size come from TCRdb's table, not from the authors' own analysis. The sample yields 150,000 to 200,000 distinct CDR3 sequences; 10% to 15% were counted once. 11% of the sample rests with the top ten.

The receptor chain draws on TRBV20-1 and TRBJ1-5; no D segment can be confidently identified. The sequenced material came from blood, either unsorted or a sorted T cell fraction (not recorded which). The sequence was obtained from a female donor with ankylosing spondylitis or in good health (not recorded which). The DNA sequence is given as TGCAGTGCGACTCAAGGTGGGTCCCAGCATTTT. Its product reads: CSATQGGSQHF.